A selection of T cell receptor beta chains follows, all from one sample in a study of blood T cell repertoires in COVID-19. The table came from immunoSEQ multiplex PCR; TCRdb's copy has only in-frame clones and leaves some out. There are tens of thousands of clones in the sample; under 95% occur only once, and roughly 1.2% lies in the top ten. The material sequenced was peripheral blood. The origin of the receptors is a man aged 55 to 70 with acute or convalescent COVID-19. The CDR3 runs from the conserved cysteine through the conserved F or W. A D gene is named only where the DNA matches it firmly. For some rows the clone size is stated as once, few or many, or as a class when expanded; others skip it.

cdr3_aa: CASSRDSNTEAFF; cdr3_nt: TGCGCCAGCAGTAGGGACAGCAACACTGAAGCTTTCTTT; v_call: TRBV10-1; clone_size: -; d_call: TRBD1; cdr3_length: 13; j_call: TRBJ1-1
cdr3_aa: CASSLQGAYGYTF; cdr3_nt: TGCGCCAGCAGCTTACAGGGGGCTTATGGCTACACCTTC; v_call: TRBV5-1; clone_size: -; d_call: TRBD1; cdr3_length: 13; j_call: TRBJ1-2
cdr3_aa: CASTDRPATNEKLFF; cdr3_nt: TGTGCCAGTACGGACAGGCCTGCAACTAATGAAAAACTGTTTTTT; v_call: TRBV19; clone_size: -; d_call: TRBD1; cdr3_length: 15; j_call: TRBJ1-4
cdr3_aa: CASSHPPGQGPTNEKLFF; cdr3_nt: TGTGCCAGCAGTCATCCCCCGGGACAGGGACCAACTAATGAAAAACTGTTTTTT; v_call: TRBV6-6; clone_size: -; d_call: TRBD1; cdr3_length: 18; j_call: TRBJ1-4
cdr3_aa: CASSPPPAANYGYTF; cdr3_nt: TGTGCCAGCAGCCCTCCACCTGCAGCTAACTATGGCTACACCTTC; v_call: TRBV7-6; clone_size: -; d_call: -; cdr3_length: 15; j_call: TRBJ1-2
cdr3_aa: CATRGVPEDTQYF; cdr3_nt: TGTGCCACCCGGGGGGTTCCCGAAGATACGCAGTATTTT; v_call: TRBV12-3/TRBV12-4; clone_size: -; d_call: TRBD2; cdr3_length: 13; j_call: TRBJ2-3
cdr3_aa: CASLDRGRSTDTQYF; cdr3_nt: TGTGCCAGCCTTGACAGGGGGCGGTCCACAGATACGCAGTATTTT; v_call: TRBV5-4; clone_size: -; d_call: TRBD1; cdr3_length: 15; j_call: TRBJ2-3
cdr3_aa: CASSSGQGYGYTF; cdr3_nt: TGCGCCAGCAGCTCGGGACAGGGATATGGCTACACCTTC; v_call: TRBV5-1; clone_size: once; d_call: TRBD1; cdr3_length: 13; j_call: TRBJ1-2
cdr3_aa: CASSEPPGPRGRTEAFF; cdr3_nt: TGTGCCAGCAGTGAGCCCCCAGGACCGAGGGGGCGAACTGAAGCTTTCTTT; v_call: TRBV2; clone_size: once; d_call: TRBD1; cdr3_length: 17; j_call: TRBJ1-1
cdr3_aa: CASSKGDFGYRNTEAFF; cdr3_nt: TGTGCCAGTAGTAAGGGAGACTTCGGATACCGGAACACTGAAGCTTTCTTT; v_call: TRBV19; clone_size: -; d_call: -; cdr3_length: 17; j_call: TRBJ1-1
cdr3_aa: CASSRDSNTEAFF; cdr3_nt: TGCGCCAGCAGCCGGGACAGTAACACTGAAGCTTTCTTT; v_call: TRBV10-1; clone_size: -; d_call: TRBD1; cdr3_length: 13; j_call: TRBJ1-1
cdr3_aa: CASSESDRVAYEQYF; cdr3_nt: TGTGCCAGCAGTGAATCGGACAGGGTGGCCTACGAGCAGTACTTC; v_call: TRBV6-1; clone_size: -; d_call: TRBD1; cdr3_length: 15; j_call: TRBJ2-7
cdr3_aa: CASNPGGSFAGANVLTF; cdr3_nt: TGTGCCAGTAATCCCGGAGGCTCCTTTGCTGGGGCCAACGTCCTGACTTTC; v_call: TRBV19; clone_size: -; d_call: -; cdr3_length: 17; j_call: TRBJ2-6
cdr3_aa: CASSLGAGREAFF; cdr3_nt: TGCGCCAGCAGCTTGGGGGCAGGGCGGGAAGCTTTCTTT; v_call: TRBV5-1; clone_size: -; d_call: -; cdr3_length: 13; j_call: TRBJ1-1
cdr3_aa: CASSYSTGDHSPLHF; cdr3_nt: TGTGCCAGCAGTTACTCGACAGGGGACCATTCACCCCTCCACTTT; v_call: TRBV6-5; clone_size: -; d_call: TRBD1; cdr3_length: 15; j_call: TRBJ1-6
cdr3_aa: CASHGTGGPYGYTF; cdr3_nt: TGCGCCAGCCACGGGACAGGGGGCCCCTATGGCTACACCTTC; v_call: TRBV5-1; clone_size: once; d_call: TRBD1; cdr3_length: 14; j_call: TRBJ1-2
cdr3_aa: CATSDGNRGIQYF; cdr3_nt: TGTGCCACCAGTGATGGGAACAGGGGAATTCAGTACTTC; v_call: TRBV24-1; clone_size: -; d_call: TRBD1; cdr3_length: 13; j_call: TRBJ2-4
cdr3_aa: CASSLDRSYGYTF; cdr3_nt: TGTGCCAGCAGCCTCGACAGATCCTATGGCTACACCTTC; v_call: TRBV6-6; clone_size: -; d_call: -; cdr3_length: 13; j_call: TRBJ1-2
cdr3_aa: CASSQAQVSSYEQYF; cdr3_nt: TGCGCCAGCAGCCAAGCACAGGTTAGCTCCTACGAGCAGTACTTC; v_call: TRBV4-1; clone_size: once; d_call: -; cdr3_length: 15; j_call: TRBJ2-7
cdr3_aa: CATADRGNRVQEQYF; cdr3_nt: TGTGCCACCGCCGACAGGGGGAACCGAGTTCAGGAGCAGTACTTC; v_call: TRBV19; clone_size: -; d_call: TRBD1; cdr3_length: 15; j_call: TRBJ2-7
cdr3_aa: CASSPAGGAGYEQYF; cdr3_nt: TGTGCCAGCTCACCCGCCGGGGGGGCGGGATACGAGCAGTACTTC; v_call: TRBV18; clone_size: -; d_call: TRBD2; cdr3_length: 15; j_call: TRBJ2-7
cdr3_aa: CASSVEATGITDTQYF; cdr3_nt: TGTGCCAGCAGCGTCGAAGCGACAGGGATCACAGATACGCAGTATTTT; v_call: TRBV9; clone_size: -; d_call: TRBD1; cdr3_length: 16; j_call: TRBJ2-3
cdr3_aa: CASSIFQGASHEQYF; cdr3_nt: TGTGCCAGTAGTATCTTCCAGGGGGCGTCACACGAGCAGTACTTC; v_call: TRBV19; clone_size: medium-sized; d_call: TRBD1; cdr3_length: 15; j_call: TRBJ2-7
cdr3_aa: CASSLQGATEAFF; cdr3_nt: TGTGCCAGCAGTTTGCAGGGTGCCACTGAAGCTTTCTTT; v_call: TRBV12-3/TRBV12-4; clone_size: -; d_call: -; cdr3_length: 13; j_call: TRBJ1-1
cdr3_aa: CASSRTGGPADTQYF; cdr3_nt: TGTGCCAGCAGCCGAACAGGGGGCCCAGCAGATACGCAGTATTTT; v_call: TRBV7-9; clone_size: -; d_call: TRBD1; cdr3_length: 15; j_call: TRBJ2-3
cdr3_aa: CASGLVLAGEGATEAFF; cdr3_nt: TGTGCTAGTGGTTTGGTACTGGCAGGGGAAGGTGCGACTGAAGCTTTCTTT; v_call: TRBV12-5; clone_size: -; d_call: -; cdr3_length: 17; j_call: TRBJ1-1
cdr3_aa: CASSLALGQPRGYTF; cdr3_nt: TGTGCCAGCAGCTTAGCATTGGGACAGCCTAGAGGCTACACCTTC; v_call: TRBV11-2; clone_size: -; d_call: TRBD1; cdr3_length: 15; j_call: TRBJ1-2
cdr3_aa: CASGDRGREQFF; cdr3_nt: TGTGCCAGCGGAGACAGGGGTCGCGAGCAGTTCTTC; v_call: TRBV2; clone_size: -; d_call: TRBD1; cdr3_length: 12; j_call: TRBJ2-1
cdr3_aa: CASTPGRRVPTEAFF; cdr3_nt: TGTGCCAGCACCCCAGGCCGCAGGGTTCCGACTGAAGCTTTCTTT; v_call: TRBV11-2; clone_size: -; d_call: -; cdr3_length: 15; j_call: TRBJ1-1
cdr3_aa: CASSMGLAGGDETQYF; cdr3_nt: TGCGCCAGCAGCATGGGACTAGCGGGGGGTGATGAGACCCAGTACTTC; v_call: TRBV5-1; clone_size: once; d_call: TRBD2; cdr3_length: 16; j_call: TRBJ2-5
cdr3_aa: CASTGELNEKLFF; cdr3_nt: TGCGCCAGTACAGGGGAACTAAATGAAAAACTGTTTTTT; v_call: TRBV10-2; clone_size: -; d_call: TRBD1; cdr3_length: 13; j_call: TRBJ1-4
cdr3_aa: CASSLTGADTQYF; cdr3_nt: TGTGCCAGCAGCTTGACAGGAGCAGATACGCAGTATTTT; v_call: TRBV5-4; clone_size: -; d_call: -; cdr3_length: 13; j_call: TRBJ2-3
cdr3_aa: CASSFTGIGNYGYTF; cdr3_nt: TGTGCCAGCAGTTTCACAGGGATCGGGAACTATGGCTACACCTTC; v_call: TRBV6-5; clone_size: -; d_call: -; cdr3_length: 15; j_call: TRBJ1-2
cdr3_aa: CASSFPGSQAFF; cdr3_nt: TGTGCCAGCAGTTTCCCAGGGTCACAAGCTTTCTTT; v_call: TRBV27; clone_size: -; d_call: -; cdr3_length: 12; j_call: TRBJ1-1
cdr3_aa: CASQGTNTGELFF; cdr3_nt: TGTGCCAGCCAGGGGACGAACACCGGGGAGCTGTTTTTT; v_call: TRBV7-9; clone_size: -; d_call: -; cdr3_length: 13; j_call: TRBJ2-2
cdr3_aa: CASSLEGPYEQYF; cdr3_nt: TGCGCCAGCAGCCTAGAGGGTCCCTACGAGCAGTACTTC; v_call: TRBV5-1; clone_size: -; d_call: -; cdr3_length: 13; j_call: TRBJ2-7
cdr3_aa: CASSPTLAGGTYNEQFF; cdr3_nt: TGTGCCAGCTCACCTACTCTAGCGGGGGGAACCTACAATGAGCAGTTCTTC; v_call: TRBV18; clone_size: -; d_call: TRBD2; cdr3_length: 17; j_call: TRBJ2-1
cdr3_aa: CASSSDYGNTIYF; cdr3_nt: TGTGCCAGCAGCTCGGACTATGGAAACACCATATATTTT; v_call: TRBV5-6; clone_size: -; d_call: -; cdr3_length: 13; j_call: TRBJ1-3
cdr3_aa: CAIIRSDTGRPTGELFF; cdr3_nt: TGTGCCATCATCAGGTCGGATACCGGGAGACCCACCGGGGAGCTGTTTTTT; v_call: TRBV10-3; clone_size: -; d_call: -; cdr3_length: 17; j_call: TRBJ2-2
cdr3_aa: CASSIAHATRGQYGYTF; cdr3_nt: TGTGCCAGTAGTATAGCTCACGCGACGCGGGGCCAGTATGGCTACACCTTC; v_call: TRBV19; clone_size: -; d_call: -; cdr3_length: 17; j_call: TRBJ1-2
cdr3_aa: CASSQRTSGADTQYF; cdr3_nt: TGTGCCAGCAGCCAACGAACTAGCGGGGCAGATACGCAGTATTTT; v_call: TRBV5-6; clone_size: -; d_call: TRBD2; cdr3_length: 15; j_call: TRBJ2-3
cdr3_aa: CASRGVSSTGELFF; cdr3_nt: TGTGCCAGCAGGGGAGTGTCCAGCACCGGGGAGCTGTTTTTT; v_call: TRBV2; clone_size: few; d_call: -; cdr3_length: 14; j_call: TRBJ2-2
cdr3_aa: CASSSLGGAWNEQFF; cdr3_nt: TGTGCCAGCAGCTCTCTCGGGGGGGCTTGGAATGAGCAGTTCTTC; v_call: TRBV7-2; clone_size: -; d_call: TRBD2; cdr3_length: 15; j_call: TRBJ2-1
cdr3_aa: CASSRQLNTEAFF; cdr3_nt: TGTGCCAGCAGCCGACAGCTGAACACTGAAGCTTTCTTT; v_call: TRBV11-2; clone_size: -; d_call: -; cdr3_length: 13; j_call: TRBJ1-1
cdr3_aa: CASSHGSRRGNGNTIYF; cdr3_nt: TGTGCCAGCAGCCACGGTTCGAGACGGGGGAATGGAAACACCATATATTTT; v_call: TRBV3-1/TRBV3-2; clone_size: once; d_call: -; cdr3_length: 17; j_call: TRBJ1-3
cdr3_aa: CASSPGQGGYTF; cdr3_nt: TGTGCCAGCAGCCCGGGTCAGGGTGGCTACACCTTC; v_call: TRBV5-4; clone_size: -; d_call: -; cdr3_length: 12; j_call: TRBJ1-2
cdr3_aa: CASSLGQVNSPLHF; cdr3_nt: TGCGCCAGCAGCTTGGGACAGGTGAATTCACCCCTCCACTTT; v_call: TRBV5-1; clone_size: once; d_call: -; cdr3_length: 14; j_call: TRBJ1-6
cdr3_aa: CASSQRGGTEAFF; cdr3_nt: TGTGCCAGCAGCCAACGGGGAGGGACTGAAGCTTTCTTT; v_call: TRBV3-1/TRBV3-2; clone_size: -; d_call: -; cdr3_length: 13; j_call: TRBJ1-1
cdr3_aa: CATSEPQGRLETQYF; cdr3_nt: TGTGCCACCAGTGAACCTCAGGGGCGGTTGGAGACCCAGTACTTC; v_call: TRBV24-1; clone_size: -; d_call: -; cdr3_length: 15; j_call: TRBJ2-5
cdr3_aa: CASSLRYRADPNEKLFF; cdr3_nt: TGCGCCAGCAGCTTGAGGTACAGGGCAGACCCTAATGAAAAACTGTTTTTT; v_call: TRBV5-1; clone_size: once; d_call: -; cdr3_length: 17; j_call: TRBJ1-4
cdr3_aa: CASSKTSGQETQYF; cdr3_nt: TGTGCCAGCAGTAAGACTAGCGGCCAAGAGACCCAGTACTTC; v_call: TRBV6-2/TRBV6-3; clone_size: -; d_call: TRBD2; cdr3_length: 14; j_call: TRBJ2-5
cdr3_aa: CASSQGLGLAGGRSYEQYF; cdr3_nt: TGCGCCAGCAGCCAAGGGTTGGGACTAGCGGGGGGTCGCTCCTACGAGCAGTACTTC; v_call: TRBV4-1; clone_size: -; d_call: TRBD2; cdr3_length: 19; j_call: TRBJ2-7
cdr3_aa: CASSAWTANGYTF; cdr3_nt: TGTGCCAGCAGTGCCTGGACAGCGAATGGCTACACCTTC; v_call: TRBV25-1; clone_size: -; d_call: -; cdr3_length: 13; j_call: TRBJ1-2
cdr3_aa: CASSRDSPYGYTF; cdr3_nt: TGTGCCAGCAGCCGAGACAGCCCTTATGGCTACACCTTC; v_call: TRBV28; clone_size: once; d_call: -; cdr3_length: 13; j_call: TRBJ1-2